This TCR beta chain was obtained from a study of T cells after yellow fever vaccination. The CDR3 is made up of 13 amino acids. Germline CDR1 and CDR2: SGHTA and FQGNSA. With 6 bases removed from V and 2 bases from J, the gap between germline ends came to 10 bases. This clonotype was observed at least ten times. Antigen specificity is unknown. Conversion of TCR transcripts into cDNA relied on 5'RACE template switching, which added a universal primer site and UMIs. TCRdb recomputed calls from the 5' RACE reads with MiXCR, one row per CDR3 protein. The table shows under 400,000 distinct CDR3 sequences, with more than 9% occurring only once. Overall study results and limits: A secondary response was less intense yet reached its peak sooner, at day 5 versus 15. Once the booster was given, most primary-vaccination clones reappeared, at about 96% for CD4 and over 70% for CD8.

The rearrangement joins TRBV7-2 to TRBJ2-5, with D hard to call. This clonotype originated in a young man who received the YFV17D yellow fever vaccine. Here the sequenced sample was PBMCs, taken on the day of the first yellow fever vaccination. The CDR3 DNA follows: TGTGCCAGCAGTTTTAGTGGGCAAGAGACCCAGTACTTC. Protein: CASSFSGQETQYF.